The rows below give T cell receptor beta chains drawn from one sample of a study of human T cells and chemical hapten exposure. From the RACE reads, TCRdb called clonotypes with MiXCR, one entry per CDR3 protein. Of over 300,000 distinct CDR3 sequences in the sample, around 5.5% were seen once. The specimen comprised whole blood, sampled in connection with sensitization to the hapten diphenylcyclopropenone (DPC). These receptors were obtained from a woman aged 45-65 years with alopecia areata. Some clones in this sample may be carry-over from other donors' samples. The CDR3 runs from the conserved cysteine through the conserved F or W. Each record gives: V gene, D gene, J gene, clone size, CDR3 DNA, CDR3 protein. A D gene is named only where the DNA matches it firmly. The size of a clone is reported for some rows only, either as once, few or many, or as a class for expanded clones.

>TRBV28|TRBD2|TRBJ2-1|few
TGTGCCAGCAGGACTAGCGGGAGTCCCAATGAGCAGTTCTTC
CASRTSGSPNEQFF
>TRBV29-1|.|TRBJ2-3|few
TGCAGTCATAACAGGGGCACAGATACGCAGTATTTT
CSHNRGTDTQYF
>TRBV2|.|TRBJ1-1|many
TGTGCCAGCAGTGACGGGGCTAATTTGGCGGACACTGAAGCTTTCTTT
CASSDGANLADTEAFF
>TRBV10-3|TRBD1|TRBJ1-1|many
TGTGCCATCAGGGGGGACAGTGAAACGGCTGAAGCTTTCTTT
CAIRGDSETAEAFF
>TRBV3-1|.|TRBJ1-1|many
TGTGCCAGCAGCCGAGCCGACACCCAATTGAACACTGAAGCTTTCTTT
CASSRADTQLNTEAFF
>TRBV3-1|.|TRBJ1-1|many
TGTGCCAGCAGCCAAGTCGCAGGGAACACTGAAGCTTTCTTT
CASSQVAGNTEAFF
>TRBV12-3/TRBV12-4|.|TRBJ1-3|many
TGTGCCAGCAGCCGTTCAGGGTCTTCTGGAAACACCATATATTTT
CASSRSGSSGNTIYF
>TRBV28|.|TRBJ2-5|many
TGTGCCAGCAGGACAAGAGACAGGCAAGAGACCCAGTACTTC
CASRTRDRQETQYF
>TRBV20-1|TRBD1|TRBJ2-6|.
TGCAGTGCTTGGGACAGATCTTCTGGGGCCAACGTCCTGACTTTC
CSAWDRSSGANVLTF
>TRBV7-8|.|TRBJ1-2|.
TGTGCCAGCAGCTCGTCTACCGGGACTGTTGACTATGGCTACACCTTC
CASSSSTGTVDYGYTF
>TRBV30|.|TRBJ2-5|few
TGTGCCTGGAGTGTAGGCCAAGAGACCCAGTACTTC
CAWSVGQETQYF
>TRBV7-2|.|TRBJ2-5|few
TGTGCCAGCAGCTTAGAGACTAGGAGTCGAGAGACCCAGTACTTC
CASSLETRSRETQYF
>TRBV7-9|TRBD1|TRBJ2-7|few
TGTGCCAGCAGCCCCCGGGACAGGGCCCTCCTCGAGCAGTACTTC
CASSPRDRALLEQYF
>TRBV6-6|.|TRBJ1-5|many
TGTGCCAGCAGTTACTCTCTACAAGAGTTCCAGCCCCAGCATTTT
CASSYSLQEFQPQHF
>TRBV5-1|TRBD1|TRBJ1-1|few
TGCGCCAGCAGCTTGGAACCAGGGGGGACTGAAGCTTTCTTT
CASSLEPGGTEAFF
>TRBV12-3/TRBV12-4|.|TRBJ2-5|many
TGTGCCAGCAGGTTCTCCCAAGAGACCCAGTACTTC
CASRFSQETQYF
>TRBV7-9|TRBD1|TRBJ1-1|.
TGTGCCAGCAGCACCCCAACAGGGGAACTCACTGAAGCTTTCTTT
CASSTPTGELTEAFF
>TRBV5-1|.|TRBJ2-3|few
TGCGCCAGCAGGTCGATTTCTAGCACAGATACGCAGTATTTT
CASRSISSTDTQYF
>TRBV12-3/TRBV12-4|.|TRBJ1-4|many
TGTGCCAGCAGTTCTTCTGGGAGACTGTTTTTT
CASSSSGRLFF
>TRBV5-7|.|TRBJ2-3|many
TGTGCCAGCCGCAGTCCGGGTATCGAGACAGATACGCAGTATTTT
CASRSPGIETDTQYF
>TRBV20-1|TRBD1|TRBJ1-4|.
TGCAGTGCTAGCGGGGACAGACATGAAAAACTGTTTTTT
CSASGDRHEKLFF
>TRBV6-2/TRBV6-3|.|TRBJ2-3|few
TGTGCCAGCAGTTACGTGGGAAGGCTCGCAGATACGCAGTATTTT
CASSYVGRLADTQYF
>TRBV10-3|TRBD1|TRBJ2-1|many
TGTGCCATCACCGATGGACAGGGTGGGGGTGAGCAGTTCTTC
CAITDGQGGGEQFF
>TRBV3-1|TRBD1|TRBJ2-2|many
TGTGCCAGCAGCCAGGGGACAGGGCTTTGGTCCGGGGAGCTGTTTTTT
CASSQGTGLWSGELFF
>TRBV7-9|TRBD1|TRBJ2-7|many
TGTGCCAGCAGTGGACAGGGGGCTTACGAGCAGTACTTC
CASSGQGAYEQYF
>TRBV5-1|TRBD1|TRBJ1-2|.
TGCGCCAGCAGCTTGGTAGGGGGCGATAATGGCTACACCTTC
CASSLVGGDNGYTF
>TRBV20-1|.|TRBJ2-6|.
TGCAGTGCTAGAAACTGGGATGTTGGGGCCAACGTCCTGACTTTC
CSARNWDVGANVLTF
>TRBV20-1|TRBD1|TRBJ2-7|few
TGCAGTGCTCCGGCTGAGACAGGGGACGAGCAGTACTTC
CSAPAETGDEQYF
>TRBV7-2|.|TRBJ1-4|many
TGTGCCAGCAGCTTAGCGCGGGGCGGGTTTGATGAAAAACTGTTTTTT
CASSLARGGFDEKLFF
>TRBV6-5|TRBD1|TRBJ2-7|many
TGTGCCAGCAGGCGCAATGGACAGGGCCACGAGCAGTACTTC
CASRRNGQGHEQYF
>TRBV10-3|TRBD2|TRBJ2-3|many
TGTGCCATCAGTGCATCTAGCGGGAGGGGCACAGATACGCAGTATTTT
CAISASSGRGTDTQYF
>TRBV12-3/TRBV12-4|TRBD1|TRBJ1-2|many
TGTGCCAGCAGTCCCGGACAGGGGCGAACGTACTATGGCTACACCTTC
CASSPGQGRTYYGYTF
>TRBV7-2|TRBD1|TRBJ1-1|many
TGTGCCAGCAGCACCCAGACAGGGATGAACACTGAAGCTTTCTTT
CASSTQTGMNTEAFF
>TRBV6-4|.|TRBJ1-3|many
TGTGCCACCACGACAGACTCTGGAAACACCATATATTTT
CATTTDSGNTIYF
>TRBV11-3|.|TRBJ2-5|few
TGTGCCAGCAGCCCCTCCAGGGGAACTGCAGAGACCCAGTACTTC
CASSPSRGTAETQYF
>TRBV27|.|TRBJ1-1|many
TGTGCCAGCAGTTACGGGTTGAACACTGAAGCTTTCTTT
CASSYGLNTEAFF
>TRBV7-9|TRBD1|TRBJ2-1|many
TGTGCCAGCAGCCGGCGACAGGGGGCCGCCTACAATGAGCAGTTCTTC
CASSRRQGAAYNEQFF